Listed below are T cell receptor beta chains from one sample, sequenced in a study of T-cell reconstitution after alpha-beta-depleted transplantation in children. MiXCR was run by TCRdb on the PCR reads, yielding one entry per CDR3 protein. Of around 490,000 distinct CDR3 sequences in the sample, roughly 11% were seen once. The starting material was PBMCs, mostly from graft donor cells, obtained 180 days after TCRalphabeta/CD19-depleted stem cell transplant. These receptors were obtained from a female patient aged 2-9 years who had a stem cell transplant for aplastic anemia, so the T cells may come from the graft donor. The CDR3 runs from the conserved cysteine through the conserved F or W. A D gene is named only where the DNA matches it firmly. Some rows mark clone size as missing; the rest say once, few, many or name a class of expanded clone.

d_gene,v_gene,abundance,j_gene,CDR3nt,CDR3aa
TRBD2,TRBV14,many,TRBJ2-1,TGTGCCAGCAGCCGCGGGGGTTCCTACAATGAGCAGTTCTTC,CASSRGGSYNEQFF
.,TRBV10-3,many,TRBJ1-5,TGTGCCATCAGTGAGATTCTTGGGAGCAATCAGCCCCAGCATTTT,CAISEILGSNQPQHF
TRBD1,TRBV12-3/TRBV12-4,.,TRBJ1-2,TGTGCCAGCAGGCGCGGACAGGGGGCTCTGTATGGCTACACCTTC,CASRRGQGALYGYTF
.,TRBV11-3,few,TRBJ2-2,TGTGCCAGCAGCGAGCCCTTTATCGGATTGAACACCGGGGAGCTGTTTTTT,CASSEPFIGLNTGELFF
.,TRBV12-3/TRBV12-4,few,TRBJ2-1,TGTGCCAGCAGTTTAGCAAGCGCCAAGGGATATGAGCAGTTCTTC,CASSLASAKGYEQFF
.,TRBV4-3,few,TRBJ2-4,TGCGCCAGCAGCCCGGGAGTACTTGCCAAAAACATTCAGTACTTC,CASSPGVLAKNIQYF
.,TRBV12-3/TRBV12-4,few,TRBJ1-1,TGTGCCAGCAGTTTAGCTCCTTCAGAAGCTTTCTTT,CASSLAPSEAFF
TRBD1,TRBV11-2,.,TRBJ2-1,TGTGCCAGCAGCCTCAGTCCCGGGACAGGGTCCTCTACCTACAATGAGCAGTTCTTC,CASSLSPGTGSSTYNEQFF
TRBD2,TRBV18,.,TRBJ2-3,TGTGCCAGCTCACGGACGACTAGCGGGGGAGTAGATACGCAGTATTTT,CASSRTTSGGVDTQYF
.,TRBV10-2,.,TRBJ2-1,TGCGCCAGCAGTGAGTCGGGGGAGCAGTTCTTC,CASSESGEQFF
.,TRBV5-8,.,TRBJ2-5,TGTGCCAGCAGCTTGGGGACCGGGACCCAACAAGAGACCCAGTACTTC,CASSLGTGTQQETQYF
TRBD2,TRBV3-1,few,TRBJ2-1,TGTGCCAGCAGCCAAGATTGGGCTAGCGGTTCCCCCAATGAGCAGTTCTTC,CASSQDWASGSPNEQFF
TRBD2,TRBV5-1,.,TRBJ2-1,TGCGCCAGCGGGACTAGCGGTTACAATGAGCAGTTCTTC,CASGTSGYNEQFF
.,TRBV27,.,TRBJ2-7,TGTGCCAGCAGTTTATCGTACGGGAGCTCCTACGAGCAGTACTTC,CASSLSYGSSYEQYF
.,TRBV20-1,few,TRBJ2-7,TGCAGTGCGCCGGGAAGTGGGAGGAGCTACGAGCAGTACTTC,CSAPGSGRSYEQYF
.,TRBV27,few,TRBJ1-5,TGTGCCAGCAGTTATGACTCAAGAGGGGATCAGCCCCAGCATTTT,CASSYDSRGDQPQHF
.,TRBV29-1,few,TRBJ2-1,TGCAGCTCCCCTAGCGCCACCCCCCTGGGGCAGTTCTTC,CSSPSATPLGQFF
.,TRBV19,.,TRBJ2-1,TGTGCCAGCCAGAAGACGGAAAGCTCCTACAATGAGCAGTTCTTC,CASQKTESSYNEQFF
.,TRBV15,few,TRBJ1-3,TGTGCCACCAGCGCAGGGCTGGCTGGAAACACCATATATTTT,CATSAGLAGNTIYF
TRBD1,TRBV10-3,few,TRBJ1-4,TGTGCCATCAGTGGAAGGGAACAGGGGAGAGAAAAACTGTTTTTT,CAISGREQGREKLFF
.,TRBV12-3/TRBV12-4,.,TRBJ1-1,TGTGCCAGCAGGGATAGGACAGCTCCCCTGGTCCCTGAAGCTTTCTTT,CASRDRTAPLVPEAFF
.,TRBV29-1,few,TRBJ2-5,TGCAGCGCCGGAAAGGACAGGAGCGGGGAGACCCAGTACTTC,CSAGKDRSGETQYF
.,TRBV20-1,.,TRBJ1-5,TGCAGTGCTGAGCCGGGAGGGAGCAATCAGCCCCAGCATTTT,CSAEPGGSNQPQHF
.,TRBV12-3/TRBV12-4,many,TRBJ1-5,TGTGCCAGCAGCCTTGGGGTGGGGTATAGCAATCAGCCCCAGCATTTT,CASSLGVGYSNQPQHF
TRBD2,TRBV10-3,.,TRBJ2-1,TGTGCCATCAGCGGGACTAGCGGGAGGGCCAATGAGCAGTTCTTC,CAISGTSGRANEQFF
.,TRBV7-9,.,TRBJ1-2,TGTGCCAGCAGCTTAGGCCGCGGTGGGATCTATGGCTACACCTTC,CASSLGRGGIYGYTF
TRBD1,TRBV7-2,many,TRBJ2-5,TGTGCCAGCAGCTTTTACTTACAGGGGGCGATTGAACAAGAGACCCAGTACTTC,CASSFYLQGAIEQETQYF
.,TRBV20-1,.,TRBJ2-3,TGCAGTGCTAGACGGGGAGGTAGCACAGATACGCAGTATTTT,CSARRGGSTDTQYF
.,TRBV15,many,TRBJ1-2,TGTGCCACCGCAGGGAGGACGGGGTACTATGGCTACACCTTC,CATAGRTGYYGYTF
TRBD1,TRBV7-6,.,TRBJ2-4,TGTGCCAGCAGTAAAACCGGGACAGGGGTCCAAAACATTCAGTACTTC,CASSKTGTGVQNIQYF